The next 5 T cell receptor beta chains were all read from a single sample in a study of Ad26.COV2.S vaccination and SARS-CoV-2 variants. The assay was immunoSEQ multiplex PCR, and TCRdb's table has in-frame clones only and misses some. This table holds roughly 390,000 clones, about 88% found once. Documented treatment: around 19 received Ad26.COV2.S at low or high dose, single or two shots; roughly five received placebo; per-sample allocation not given. Samples analyzed were those drawn on day 63 after the first vaccine or placebo injection. Sequencing was performed on peripheral blood, taken in a trial of Ad26.COV2.S vaccine versus placebo. The receptors here all came from a person aged 18-65 years who received the Ad26.COV2.S COVID-19 vaccine or a placebo.

This clone was detected a few times. V gene TRBV6-1 combines with J gene TRBJ1-6; TRBD1 matches 7 bases. Trimming cost V 3 bases and J 9 bases; bases outside gene matches: 5. The CDR3 has 14 residues. Germline lookup yields CDR1 MNHNS and CDR2 SASEGT. CDR3 DNA sequence: TGTGCCAGCAGTGAGGGGACAGAGATTTCACCCCTCCACTTT. It encodes CASSEGTEISPLHF.

The V and J genes are TRBV4-1 and TRBJ1-1; D gene uncertain. The germline CDR1 and CDR2 sequences are MGHRA and YSYEKL. Trimming removed 1 base from V and 7 bases from J, with 10 bases in between. The length of the CDR3 is 13 residues. As DNA, the CDR3 is TGCGCCAGCAGCCAAGCAGGAACCAATGAAGCTTTCTTT. This codes for CASSQAGTNEAFF.

This sequence joins TRBV4-3 and TRBJ2-7; the match to TRBD2 covers 7 bases. With 1 base clipped from V and 6 bases from J, the junction kept 9 bases outside the gene matches. The CDR3 spans 15 residues. Germline V lookup: CDR1 LGHNA, CDR2 YSLEER. The CDR3 bases are TGCGCCAGCAGCCAAGTCCGGGGGGTTCCTCTCGAGCAGTACTTC. It yields the protein CASSQVRGVPLEQYF.

As for this clone: Other DNA sequences in this specimen translate into the identical CDR3. The rearrangement uses TRBV5-1 and TRBJ1-1, with a tentative D call TRBD1 (5 bases). CDR1 and CDR2 from the germline V gene are SGHRS and YFSETQ. The V gene lost 4 bases and the J gene lost 1 base, with 11 bases spanning the gap. This CDR3 comprises 14 residues. The chain's CDR3 is CASSLGAGNTEAFF. DNA of the CDR3: TGCGCCAGCAGCCTCGGGGCGGGGAACACTGAAGCTTTCTTT.

The rearrangement links TRBV7-6 to TRBJ2-2; no reliable D call. With 1 base removed from V and 5 bases from J, the gap between germline ends came to 11 bases. CDR3 size: 15 residues. CDR1 is SGHVS, CDR2 FNYEAQ, per germline. The CDR3 is CASSLESSRTGELFF. CDR3 in DNA: TGTGCCAGCAGCTTAGAATCCTCGAGGACCGGGGAGCTGTTTTTT.